Below, one TCR beta chain is given with its context. This entry is derived from a study of blood T cell repertoires in COVID-19. Overall study: Donors in the United States, Italy and Spain gave samples during acute or convalescent COVID-19. From T cells, B-cell-depleted T cells, or PBMCs came the material, which was cDNA or gDNA.

TCRdb keeps only in-frame clones here, not all; method: immunoSEQ multiplex PCR. The sample lists some 210,000 clones, 84% occurring once. This CDR3 has 13 amino acids. Losses at the gene ends were 7 bases for V and 4 bases for J; bases not matched to a gene: 6. Germline V gene sequence: CDR1 SQVTM, CDR2 ANQGSEA. The sequence derives from a human donor in a cohort sampled during active COVID-19. The sample taken for sequencing was peripheral blood. The chain carries TRBV29-1 and TRBJ2-1, with 8 bases identical to TRBD1. The DNA of the CDR3 is TGCAGCGGACGGACAGGGAGTTACAATGAGCAGTTCTTC. As protein: CSGRTGSYNEQFF.